Given below is one T cell receptor (beta chain) in context. Unmatched junction bases numbered 11, after V lost 2 bases and J lost 10 bases. CDR1 is GTSNPN and CDR2 is SVGIG in the germline V gene (reference sequence). The CDR3 is made up of 16 amino acids. The data stem from a study of blood T cell repertoires in COVID-19. Study details: Some COVID-19 samples were acute and others convalescent; all came from the United States, Italy and Spain. PBMCs, B-cell-depleted T cells, or T cells were the source of the cDNA or gDNA that made up the material.

In the study's own analysis: Cell counts per sample came from amplifying reference gene primers. The protocol was immunoSEQ multiplex PCR, while the TCRdb copy is restricted to in-frame clones and leaves out a portion. D and trimming come from the DNA, and the V and J calls and clone size come from that table. This sample carries 200,000 to 250,000 clones, 85% of them seen once, and the ten largest clones take 0.98%. The TCR comes from a man in his forties with acute or convalescent COVID-19. The V call is TRBV30, the J call TRBJ1-6; 10 positions agree with TRBD1. The sequenced sample was peripheral blood. As DNA, the CDR3 is TGTGCCTGGAGTACTAAACCGGACAGGGGGAGCTCACCCCTCCACTTT. This translates into CAWSTKPDRGSSPLHF.